These 22 T cell receptor beta chains were sequenced from one sample in a study of CD8 T cells in Susac syndrome. Random hexamers were used to reverse transcribe an amount of roughly 0.5 to 1 ug RNA. Each CDR3 protein is one row after TCRdb ran MiXCR on the immunoSEQ multiplex PCR reads. The table has more than 95,000 distinct CDR3 sequences, around 96% seen once. Sequencing used CD8+ T cells from PBMCs. The receptor set was obtained from a human donor with Susac syndrome.

The chain uses TRBV28 and TRBJ2-7; TRBD2 might be the D (7 bases). Trimming left V 0 bases short and J 3 bases short, with 15 bases between. This CDR3 is built from 16 residues. CDR1 and CDR2 from the germline V gene are MDHEN and SYDVKM. CDR3 sequence (DNA): TGTGCCAGCAGTTTATGCTCGGCAGGGGAGGGCTACGAGCAGTACTTC. This translates into CASSLCSAGEGYEQYF.

V gene TRBV28 combines with J gene TRBJ2-7; D not resolved. V lost 5 bases, J lost 2 bases, and 13 bases lay in between. The germline V gene has CDR1 MDHEN and CDR2 SYDVKM. This CDR3 has 14 amino acids. CDR3 coding DNA: TGTGCCAGCAGTGGCAGAGTTGCCCCCTACGAGCAGTACTTC. It specifies CASSGRVAPYEQYF. The full variable domain, completed using reference TRBV28 and TRBJ2-7, is DVKVTQSSRYLVKRTGEKVFLECVQDMDHENMFWYRQDPGLGLRLIYFSYDVKMKEKGDIPEGYSVSREKKERFSLILESASTNQTSMYLCASSGRVAPYEQYFGPGTRLTVT.

The genes are TRBV20-1 and TRBJ1-5; TRBD1 matches 9 bases. CDR1 is DFQATT and CDR2 is SNEGSKA in the germline V gene (reference sequence). With 4 bases clipped from V and 2 bases from J, the junction kept 6 bases outside the gene matches. This CDR3 has 15 amino acids. The CDR3 spells CSATTGGGGNQPQHF. The CDR3 DNA reads TGCAGTGCTACTACAGGGGGCGGTGGCAATCAGCCCCAGCATTTT.

V and J are TRBV3-1 and TRBJ2-7, with 8 bases that match TRBD2. The length of the CDR3 is 18 residues. Germline V CDR1 and CDR2: LGHDT, YNNKEL (reference sequence). Losses at the gene ends were 4 bases for V and 5 bases for J; bases not matched to a gene: 19. The CDR3 region is CASSLGLTGGLAHHEQYF. CDR3 coding DNA: TGTGCCAGCAGCCTCGGGCTGACAGGAGGACTAGCCCACCACGAGCAGTACTTC.

J is TRBJ2-2 and V is TRBV7-9; D uncertain. CDR3 length: 15 amino acids. The V end was cut by 2 bases, the J end by 3 bases, with 10 bases between. In germline, CDR1 is SEHNR, CDR2 FQNEAQ (reference sequence). The CDR3 DNA follows: TGTGCCAGCAGCTTATCCGGCAGGTACACCGGGGAGCTGTTTTTT. This encodes CASSLSGRYTGELFF.

The gene calls are TRBV14 and TRBJ2-3; D is possibly TRBD2 (5 bases). This CDR3 has 15 residues. In germline, CDR1 is SGHDN, CDR2 FVKESK. Between the trimmed V and J ends, which lost 0 bases and 4 bases, there was a span of 11 bases. The CDR3 nucleotides read TGTGCCAGCAGCCAAGATGAGCGGAAGTCAGATACGCAGTATTTT. The encoded protein is CASSQDERKSDTQYF.

The chain employs TRBV20-1 and TRBJ2-7; D possibly corresponds to TRBD1 (5 bases). There are 13 residues in the CDR3. Germline lookup yields CDR1 DFQATT and CDR2 SNEGSKA (reference sequence). The CDR3 here is CSGRQSFDYEQYF. The CDR3 nucleotides read TGCAGCGGAAGACAGAGTTTTGACTACGAGCAGTACTTC.

V usage is TRBV9 and J usage is TRBJ1-5, with D uncertain. The CDR3 loop spans 13 amino acids. V was trimmed by 7 bases and J by 3 bases, leaving 11 bases between them. The germline V gene has CDR1 SGDLS and CDR2 YYNGEE. Written as DNA, the CDR3 is TGTGCCAGCGCCCGTGGCCTCAATCAGCCCCAGCATTTT. This codes for CASARGLNQPQHF.

This clonotype was observed once. The chain uses TRBV7-2 and TRBJ2-3, with 8 bases lining up with TRBD2. The length of the CDR3 is 15 residues. Per germline, CDR1 SGHTA and CDR2 FQGNSA. Losses at the gene ends were 2 bases for V and 4 bases for J; bases not matched to a gene: 5. The CDR3 reads CASSLPGGRADTQYF. The CDR3 DNA reads TGTGCCAGCAGCTTACCGGGAGGGCGTGCAGATACGCAGTATTTT.

This sequence joins TRBV20-1 and TRBJ1-3; perhaps TRBD1 as D (6 bases). Germline CDR1 DFQATT, CDR2 SNEGSKA (reference sequence). CDR3 length equals 16 residues. V was trimmed by 6 bases and J by 0 bases, leaving 18 bases between them. In DNA, the CDR3 is TGCAGTGCCAGTGACCCGGGACATCACTCTGGAAACACCATATATTTT. Residues: CSASDPGHHSGNTIYF.

The chain is built from TRBV13 and TRBJ2-7; D perhaps matches TRBD2 (6 bases). V was pared by 8 bases and J by 5 bases, with 10 bases between. The CDR3 sequence is 11 residues long. Looked up from germline, CDR1 is PRHDT and CDR2 is FYEKMQ (reference sequence). CDR3 in DNA: TGTGCCAGCGGGGGGATCAACGAGCAGTACTTC. This translates into CASGGINEQYF.

This rearrangement joins TRBV2 to TRBJ2-2, with 8 bases that match TRBD2. CDR3 length: 14 residues. V trimming: 5 bases; J trimming: 4 bases; junction bases outside the gene matches: 3. Germline V gives CDR1 SNHLY, CDR2 FYNNEI. This CDR3 reads CASSFAGGTGELFF. In DNA, the CDR3 is TGTGCCAGCAGTTTCGCGGGAGGCACCGGGGAGCTGTTTTTT.

The chain carries TRBV5-1 and TRBJ1-5, with 9 positions matching TRBD1. The CDR3 contains 15 residues. Germline loops: CDR1 SGHRS, CDR2 YFSETQ. V was clipped by 4 bases and J by 2 bases; unmatched bases: 4. The CDR3 DNA reads as TGCGCCAGCAGCCACGGGACAGGGCGCAATCAGCCCCAGCATTTT. Translated, it gives CASSHGTGRNQPQHF.

This chain links TRBV12-3 or TRBV12-4 with TRBJ2-2; perhaps D is TRBD1 or TRBD2 (5 bases each). V lost 3 bases to trimming and J lost 15 bases, with 11 bases between them. The CDR3 is 11 residues long. The CDR3 here is CASSLGRWLFF. As DNA, the CDR3 is TGTGCCAGCAGTTTGGGACGTTGGTTGTTTTTT.

This chain joins TRBV5-5 and TRBJ1-1, with a possible D match to TRBD1 (6 bases). This CDR3 spans 14 amino acids. CDR1 is SGHKS and CDR2 is YYEKEE in the germline V gene (reference sequence). V was cut by 6 bases and J by 5 bases, with 17 bases left in between. CDR3 loop: CASTPGTGWTEAFF. DNA for the CDR3: TGTGCCAGCACCCCAGGCACAGGGTGGACTGAAGCTTTCTTT.

This sequence joins TRBV7-9 and TRBJ2-3; tentatively, D is TRBD2 (7 bases). The germline V gene has CDR1 SEHNR and CDR2 FQNEAQ (reference sequence). The germline V and J ends were trimmed by 0 bases and 2 bases, with 12 bases remaining between them. The CDR3 is made up of 16 amino acids. This chain's CDR3 is CASSLAGGGITDTQYF. The CDR3 coding sequence is TGTGCCAGCAGCTTAGCTGGCGGGGGCATCACAGATACGCAGTATTTT. The variable domain in full, with the rest retrieved from reference TRBV7-9 and TRBJ2-3, is DTGVSQNPRHKITKRGQNVTFRCDPISEHNRLYWYRQTLGQGPEFLTYFQNEAQLEKSRLLSDRFSAERPKGSFSTLEIQRTEQGDSAMYLCASSLAGGGITDTQYFGPGTRLTVL.

The chain couples TRBV4-3 to TRBJ1-2, with 7 bases identical to TRBD1. V was pared by 0 bases and J by 8 bases, with 15 bases of the junction left unmatched. CDR1 LGHNA and CDR2 YSLEER come from the germline V gene. The CDR3 contains 17 residues. CDR3 region: CASSQDRAGGTIEGYTF. DNA for the CDR3: TGCGCCAGCAGCCAAGATCGGGCAGGGGGTACTATAGAGGGCTACACCTTC.

This rearrangement joins TRBV20-1 to TRBJ1-2; D might be TRBD1 (6 bases). This CDR3 region has 13 residues. Germline V gene lookup returns CDR1 DFQATT and CDR2 SNEGSKA (reference sequence). The germline V and J ends were trimmed by 6 bases and 6 bases, with 17 bases remaining between them. The CDR3 here is CSAEGGGVNGYTF. In DNA form, the CDR3 reads TGCAGTGCCGAAGGCGGGGGCGTTAATGGCTACACCTTC.

This sequence joins TRBV13 and TRBJ1-4; D remains unclear. This CDR3 has 16 residues. The germline V gene has CDR1 PRHDT and CDR2 FYEKMQ (reference sequence). Trimming shortened V by 4 bases and J by 5 bases, and 17 bases separated the two germline ends. The CDR3: CASSSRWDPRNEKLFF. DNA of the CDR3: TGTGCCAGCAGCTCACGTTGGGATCCTCGGAATGAAAAACTGTTTTTT.

The chain links TRBV20-1 to TRBJ2-7; possibly TRBD2 for D (5 bases). The length of the CDR3 is 12 residues. Germline lookup yields CDR1 DFQATT and CDR2 SNEGSKA (reference sequence). V lost 7 bases and J 3 bases, leaving 13 bases between the germline ends. The CDR3 region has the DNA TGCAGTGTAACCGTTCGGGACTACGAGCAGTACTTC. Protein: CSVTVRDYEQYF.

The chain joins TRBV11-1 to TRBJ2-3; TRBD1 or TRBD2 may be the D gene (5 bases each). CDR1 and CDR2 from the germline V gene are SGHAT and FQDESV (reference sequence). V dropped 1 base and J dropped 0 bases, with 11 bases sitting between them. The CDR3 covers 16 residues. Written as DNA, the CDR3 is TGTGCCAGCAGCTTAGTATCAGGGACCAGCACAGATACGCAGTATTTT. This gives the protein CASSLVSGTSTDTQYF.

V gene TRBV5-1 combines with J gene TRBJ2-2; D not resolved. CDR1 is SGHRS, CDR2 YFSETQ, per germline. Trimming stripped 0 bases from V and 5 bases from J, with 2 bases between. This CDR3 is 12 amino acids long. The DNA of the CDR3 is TGCGCCAGCAGCTTGGAGACCGGGGAGCTGTTTTTT. It specifies CASSLETGELFF.